The 22 T cell receptor beta chains below come from one sample, sequenced in a study of blood T cell repertoires in COVID-19. Some clones are missing from TCRdb's copy, which holds only in-frame ones; the method was immunoSEQ multiplex PCR. Of some 42,000 clones listed, around 73% are singletons. Sequenced input: peripheral blood. All receptors come from a woman aged 70 to 79 with acute or convalescent COVID-19.

This chain connects TRBV10-3 to TRBJ2-1; TRBD2 might be the D (5 bases). Per the germline V gene, CDR1 is ENHRY and CDR2 is SYGVKD. Trimming removed 8 bases at V and 8 bases at J, with 10 bases between. CDR3 size: 11 residues. This CDR3 reads CAISGNDEQFF. The CDR3 coding sequence is TGTGCCATCTCCGGGAACGATGAGCAGTTCTTC.

This sequence joins TRBV27 and TRBJ2-1; 11 nucleotides agree with TRBD2. CDR3 length equals 16 residues. V gave up 4 bases and J gave up 3 bases; unmatched junction bases: 5. CDR1 is MNHEY and CDR2 is SMNVEV in the germline V gene (reference sequence). The chain's CDR3 is CASSWASGGYYNEQFF. The CDR3 DNA is TGTGCCAGCAGTTGGGCTAGCGGGGGGTACTACAATGAGCAGTTCTTC.

This chain connects TRBV11-3 to TRBJ2-7; D is perhaps TRBD2 (5 bases). In germline, CDR1 is SGHNT, CDR2 YENEEA. V was shortened by 3 bases and J by 6 bases, with 12 bases between the two germline ends. The CDR3 loop spans 13 amino acids. CDR3 amino acids: CASSFTSGSEQYF. CDR3 sequence (DNA): TGTGCCAGCAGCTTCACCTCGGGAAGCGAGCAGTACTTC.

V gene TRBV10-3 combines with J gene TRBJ1-4; D is possibly TRBD1 (6 bases). The CDR3 runs 14 residues. CDR1 is ENHRY, CDR2 SYGVKD, per germline. Trimming pared 10 bases from V and 6 bases from J, leaving 18 bases between. The CDR3 here is CATALGAGDEKLFF. CDR3 nucleotides: TGTGCCACGGCCTTGGGGGCAGGGGATGAAAAACTGTTTTTT.

The rearrangement joins TRBV3-1 (or the pseudogene TRBV3-2) to TRBJ1-5; tentatively, D is TRBD1 (5 bases). Trimming cost V 0 bases and J 2 bases, with 5 bases left between them. The CDR3 runs 14 residues. In germline, CDR1 is LGHDT, CDR2 YNNKEL (reference sequence). The CDR3 spells CASSQDRGNQPQHF. In DNA form, the CDR3 reads TGTGCCAGCAGCCAAGACAGGGGCAATCAGCCCCAGCATTTT.

The gene calls are TRBV7-2 and TRBJ2-3, with D perhaps TRBD2 (7 bases). Trimming shortened V by 0 bases and J by 0 bases, and 13 bases separated the two germline ends. This CDR3 comprises 17 residues. Germline V gene data show CDR1 as SGHTA and CDR2 as FQGNSA. CDR3 loop: CASSLAGGPLSTDTQYF. The DNA of the CDR3 is TGTGCCAGCAGCTTAGCCGGGGGGCCCCTTAGCACAGATACGCAGTATTTT. Combining the CDR3 with reference TRBV7-2 and TRBJ2-3 gives the whole variable domain GAGVSQSPSNKVTEKGKDVELRCDPISGHTALYWYRQSLGQGLEFLIYFQGNSAPDKSGLPSDRFSAERTGGSVSTLTIQRTQQEDSAVYLCASSLAGGPLSTDTQYFGPGTRLTVL.

The rearrangement joins TRBV2 to TRBJ1-4; D call uncertain. The CDR3 is made up of 13 amino acids. V was cut by 6 bases and J by 4 bases, with 9 bases left in between. Looked up from germline, CDR1 is SNHLY and CDR2 is FYNNEI. The CDR3 loop reads CASSQGSNEKLFF. The DNA for the CDR3 is TGTGCCAGCAGCCAAGGGAGTAATGAAAAACTGTTTTTT.

The chain carries TRBV19 and TRBJ2-2; TRBD1 matches 11 bases. Germline V gene lookup returns CDR1 LNHDA and CDR2 SQIVND (reference sequence). The CDR3 covers 15 residues. The trim removed 6 bases at V and 4 bases at J, leaving 4 bases unmatched. The CDR3 reads CASSRTGGTTGELFF. The CDR3, as DNA: TGTGCCAGTAGCCGGACAGGGGGCACCACCGGGGAGCTGTTTTTT.

CDR3 protein: CAWIGVGSRAFLGTF. For the CDR3, the DNA is TGTGCCTGGATAGGGGTCGGCTCAAGAGCCTTTCTGGGCACCTTC. The J gene is TRBJ1-2, the V gene TRBV30; a possible D gene is TRBD1 (5 bases). Trimming took off 4 bases at V and 13 bases at J, with 28 bases between the two ends. The CDR3 has 15 residues. Looked up from germline, CDR1 is GTSNPN and CDR2 is SVGIG (reference sequence).

The count of this clone is one. The chain has TRBV10-3 and TRBJ1-4; perhaps TRBD1 as D (6 bases). This CDR3 is built from 16 residues. V was pared by 4 bases and J by 0 bases, with 12 bases between. In germline, CDR1 is ENHRY, CDR2 SYGVKD. The DNA of the CDR3 is TGTGCCATCAGTGGACAGGCTGCCGCAACTAATGAAAAACTGTTTTTT. Its protein is CAISGQAAATNEKLFF.

The V call is TRBV30, the J call TRBJ1-1; possible D gene TRBD1, 6 bases. V gave up 2 bases and J gave up 0 bases, with 10 bases separating them. The CDR3 runs 14 residues. The germline V gene encodes CDR1 GTSNPN and CDR2 SVGIG (reference sequence). The CDR3: CAWSPRGMNTEAFF. CDR3 DNA: TGTGCCTGGAGTCCCAGGGGCATGAACACTGAAGCTTTCTTT.

This clone was observed a few times. V is TRBV7-2 and J is TRBJ2-3; weak D call: TRBD1 (6 bases). Trimming removed 1 base from V and 0 bases from J, with 14 bases in between. Germline V gene data show CDR1 as SGHTA and CDR2 as FQGNSA. The CDR3 has 17 amino acids. The CDR3: CASSLVGIGGSTDTQYF. CDR3 nucleotides: TGTGCCAGCAGCTTAGTTGGGATAGGGGGAAGCACAGATACGCAGTATTTT.

V and J are TRBV30 and TRBJ2-7, with 8 bases lining up with TRBD1. The ends lost 5 bases at V and 2 bases at J; junction bases unmatched: 5. CDR1 GTSNPN and CDR2 SVGIG come from the germline V gene (reference sequence). This CDR3 has 13 residues. The CDR3 DNA reads TGTGCCTGGCGCCGGGACAGGCCCTACGAGCAGTACTTC. This codes for CAWRRDRPYEQYF.

J is TRBJ2-1 and V is TRBV7-8; 9 bases agree with TRBD2. The CDR3 runs 20 residues. The ends lost 4 bases at V and 5 bases at J; junction bases unmatched: 21. Germline CDR1 SGHVS, CDR2 FQNEAQ. The CDR3 loop is CASSSRGSVWGGRADNEQFF. The DNA of the CDR3 is TGTGCCAGCAGCTCCCGGGGGTCTGTCTGGGGCGGGAGGGCCGACAATGAGCAGTTCTTC. The complete variable domain, with remaining parts taken from reference TRBV7-8 and TRBJ2-1, reads GAGVSQSPRYKVAKRGQDVALRCDPISGHVSLFWYQQALGQGPEFLTYFQNEAQLDKSGLPSDRFFAERPEGSVSTLKIQRTQQEDSAVYLCASSSRGSVWGGRADNEQFFGPGTRLTVL.

The chain employs TRBV10-2 and TRBJ1-5; TRBD1 aligns across 8 bases. This CDR3 spans 15 amino acids. The germline gives CDR1 WSHSY, CDR2 SAAADI. The V and J ends lost 6 bases and 6 bases, in that order; junction bases with no gene match: 10. CDR3 in DNA: TGCGCCAGCAGAACGGGCCAGGGGGCGAGTCAGCCCCAGCATTTT. It codes for CASRTGQGASQPQHF.

This chain joins TRBV5-4 and TRBJ1-6; 8 bases line up with TRBD1. Germline CDR1 reads SGHNT; CDR2 reads YYREEE (reference sequence). The junction had 6 bases not matched to a gene; V was cut back by 2 bases and J by 8 bases. The CDR3 totals 15 residues. CDR3 nucleotides: TGTGCCAGCAGCTTCGGCATGGACAGGGATTCACCCCTCCACTTT. Translation gives CASSFGMDRDSPLHF.

DNA for the CDR3: TGTGCCAGTAGTCCAGGTTCTAGCGGGAGAAATGAGCAGTTCTTC. Its protein is CASSPGSSGRNEQFF. This rearrangement joins TRBV19 to TRBJ2-1, with TRBD2 matching over 10 bases. This CDR3 contains 15 residues. From germline, CDR1 is LNHDA and CDR2 SQIVND (reference sequence). Unmatched junction bases numbered 8, after V lost 5 bases and J lost 7 bases.

This clone was found once. The gene calls are TRBV21-1 and TRBJ1-6; TRBD1, the table's D call, lacks a check against the DNA. TRBV21-1 is labeled a pseudogene. The CDR3 loop spans 14 amino acids. The DNA for the CDR3 is TGTGCCAGCAGCCCACAGGGGATCTGTTCACCCCTCCACTTT. This sequence encodes CASSPQGICSPLHF.

This chain joins TRBV28 and TRBJ1-1, with 7 bases matching TRBD1. Germline assignment: CDR1 MDHEN and CDR2 SYDVKM. This CDR3 region has 17 residues. V was pared by 4 bases and J by 0 bases, with 11 bases of the junction left unmatched. The CDR3 sequence is CASSSPGGSGMNTEAFF. Here the CDR3 DNA reads TGTGCCAGCAGTTCGCCAGGGGGTAGTGGCATGAACACTGAAGCTTTCTTT.

This chain connects TRBV10-3 to TRBJ1-3, with D maybe TRBD1 (6 bases). The V gene's germline CDR1 is ENHRY and CDR2 SYGVKD. V was clipped by 6 bases and J by 5 bases, with 11 bases between them. This CDR3 comprises 13 residues. CDR3 coding DNA: TGTGCCATCAGGAGGACAGACAGAAACACCATATATTTT. This gives the protein CAIRRTDRNTIYF.

The chain uses TRBV5-1 and TRBJ2-1; TRBD2 matches 10 bases. Germline V CDR1 and CDR2: SGHRS, YFSETQ. V trimming: 0 bases; J trimming: 7 bases; junction bases outside the gene matches: 7. CDR3 size: 16 residues. CDR3 residues: CASSLGNLAGANEQFF. In nucleotides, the CDR3 is TGCGCCAGCAGCTTGGGAAACCTAGCGGGGGCTAATGAGCAGTTCTTC.

The chain has TRBV9 and TRBJ2-1, with 9 bases fitting TRBD2. Per germline, CDR1 SGDLS and CDR2 YYNGEE. There are 16 residues in the CDR3. The V segment lost 0 bases and the J segment 5 bases; nucleotides outside the gene matches: 6. CDR3 DNA sequence: TGTGCCAGCAGCGTAGCGGCGCTAGCGGGGAACAATGAGCAGTTCTTC. Encoded protein: CASSVAALAGNNEQFF.